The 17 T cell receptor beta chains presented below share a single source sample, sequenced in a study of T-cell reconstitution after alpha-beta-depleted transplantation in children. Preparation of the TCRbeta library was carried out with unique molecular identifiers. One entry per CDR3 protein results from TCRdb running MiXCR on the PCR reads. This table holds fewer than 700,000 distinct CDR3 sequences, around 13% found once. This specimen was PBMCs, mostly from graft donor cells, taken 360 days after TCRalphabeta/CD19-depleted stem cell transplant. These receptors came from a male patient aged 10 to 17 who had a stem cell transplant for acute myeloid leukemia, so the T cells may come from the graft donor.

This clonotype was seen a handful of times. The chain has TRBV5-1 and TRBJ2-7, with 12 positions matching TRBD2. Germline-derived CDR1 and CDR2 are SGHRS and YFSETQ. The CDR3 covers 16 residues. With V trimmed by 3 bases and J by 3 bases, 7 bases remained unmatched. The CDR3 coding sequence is TGCGCCAGCAGCTCCCGGACTAGCGGGACGGTCTACGAGCAGTACTTC. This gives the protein CASSSRTSGTVYEQYF.

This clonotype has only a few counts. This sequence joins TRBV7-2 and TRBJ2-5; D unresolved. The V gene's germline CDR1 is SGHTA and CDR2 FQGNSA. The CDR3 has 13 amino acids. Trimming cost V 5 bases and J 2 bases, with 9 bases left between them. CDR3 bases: TGTGCCAGCAGCCCCTATGCTCAAGAGACCCAGTACTTC. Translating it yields CASSPYAQETQYF.

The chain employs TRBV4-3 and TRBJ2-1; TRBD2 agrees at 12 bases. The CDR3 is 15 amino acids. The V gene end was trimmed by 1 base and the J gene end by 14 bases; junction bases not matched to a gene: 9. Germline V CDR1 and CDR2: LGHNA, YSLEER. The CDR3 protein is CASSQVSVTSGRKFF. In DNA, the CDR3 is TGCGCCAGCAGCCAAGTGTCGGTGACTAGCGGGAGAAAGTTCTTC.

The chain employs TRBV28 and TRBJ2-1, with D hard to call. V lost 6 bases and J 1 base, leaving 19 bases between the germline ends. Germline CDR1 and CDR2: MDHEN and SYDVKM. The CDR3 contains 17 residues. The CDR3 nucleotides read TGTGCCAGCAGACCCGACCGGGCCCCGGAATCCTACAATGAGCAGTTCTTC. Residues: CASRPDRAPESYNEQFF. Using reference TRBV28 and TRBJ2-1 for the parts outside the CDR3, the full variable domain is DVKVTQSSRYLVKRTGEKVFLECVQDMDHENMFWYRQDPGLGLRLIYFSYDVKMKEKGDIPEGYSVSREKKERFSLILESASTNQTSMYLCASRPDRAPESYNEQFFGPGTRLTVL.

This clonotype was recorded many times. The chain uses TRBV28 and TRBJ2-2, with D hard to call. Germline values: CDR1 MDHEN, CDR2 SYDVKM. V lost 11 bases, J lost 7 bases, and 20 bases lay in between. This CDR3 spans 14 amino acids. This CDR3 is CASQRKGPGGELFF. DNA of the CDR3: TGTGCCTCCCAACGGAAAGGGCCGGGCGGGGAGCTGTTTTTT.

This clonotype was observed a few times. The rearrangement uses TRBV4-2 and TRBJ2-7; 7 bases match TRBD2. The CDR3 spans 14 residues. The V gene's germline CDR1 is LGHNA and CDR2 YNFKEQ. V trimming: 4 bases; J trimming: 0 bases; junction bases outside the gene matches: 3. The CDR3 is CASSRGLVSYEQYF. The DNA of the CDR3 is TGTGCCAGCAGCCGCGGACTAGTCTCCTACGAGCAGTACTTC.

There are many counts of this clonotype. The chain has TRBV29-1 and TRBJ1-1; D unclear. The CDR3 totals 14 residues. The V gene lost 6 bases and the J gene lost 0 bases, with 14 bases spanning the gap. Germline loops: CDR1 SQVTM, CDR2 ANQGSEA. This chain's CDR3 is CSVRPILMNTEAFF. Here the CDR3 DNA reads TGCAGCGTCCGACCTATACTAATGAACACTGAAGCTTTCTTT.

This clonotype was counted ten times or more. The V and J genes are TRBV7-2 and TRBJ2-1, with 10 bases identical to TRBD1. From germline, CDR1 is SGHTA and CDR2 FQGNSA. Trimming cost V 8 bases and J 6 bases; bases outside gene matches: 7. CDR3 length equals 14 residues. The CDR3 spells CASFWDRGSNEQFF. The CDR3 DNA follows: TGTGCCAGCTTTTGGGACAGGGGCAGCAATGAGCAGTTCTTC.

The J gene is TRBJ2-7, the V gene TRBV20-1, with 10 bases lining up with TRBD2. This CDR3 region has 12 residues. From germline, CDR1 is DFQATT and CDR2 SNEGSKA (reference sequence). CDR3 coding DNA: TGCGGGTCTAGCGGGGGCTCCTACGAGCAGTACTTC. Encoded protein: CGSSGGSYEQYF.

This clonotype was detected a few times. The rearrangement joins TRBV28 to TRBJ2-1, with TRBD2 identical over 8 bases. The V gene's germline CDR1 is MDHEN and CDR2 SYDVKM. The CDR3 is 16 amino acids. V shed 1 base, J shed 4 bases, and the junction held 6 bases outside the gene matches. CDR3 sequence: CASSLYGTRNYNEQFF. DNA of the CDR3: TGTGCCAGCAGTTTATATGGGACTAGGAATTACAATGAGCAGTTCTTC.

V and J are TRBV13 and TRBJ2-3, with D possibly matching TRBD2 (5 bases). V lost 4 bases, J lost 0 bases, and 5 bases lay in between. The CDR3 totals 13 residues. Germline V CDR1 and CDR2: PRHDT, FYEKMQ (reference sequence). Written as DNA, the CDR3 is TGTGCCAGCAGCTGGACTAGCACAGATACGCAGTATTTT. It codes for CASSWTSTDTQYF.

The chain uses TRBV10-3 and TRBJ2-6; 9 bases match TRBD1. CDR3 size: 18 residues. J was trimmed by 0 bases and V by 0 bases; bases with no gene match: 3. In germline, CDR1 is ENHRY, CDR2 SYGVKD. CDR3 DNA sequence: TGTGCCATCAGTGAGTCGGACAGGGGCGTCTCTGGGGCCAACGTCCTGACTTTC. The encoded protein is CAISESDRGVSGANVLTF.

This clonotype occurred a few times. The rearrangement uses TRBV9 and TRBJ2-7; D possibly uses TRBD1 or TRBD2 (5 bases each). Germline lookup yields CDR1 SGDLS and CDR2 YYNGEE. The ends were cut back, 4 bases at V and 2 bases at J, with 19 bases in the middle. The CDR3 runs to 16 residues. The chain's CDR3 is CASSPLDSQGAYEQYF. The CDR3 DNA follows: TGTGCCAGCAGCCCCTTAGACTCCCAGGGAGCCTACGAGCAGTACTTC.

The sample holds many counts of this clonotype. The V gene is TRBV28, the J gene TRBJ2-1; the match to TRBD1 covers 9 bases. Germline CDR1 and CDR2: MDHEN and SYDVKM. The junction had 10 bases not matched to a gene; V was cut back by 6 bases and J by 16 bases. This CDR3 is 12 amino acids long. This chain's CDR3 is CASSLPGQGQFF. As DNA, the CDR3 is TGTGCCAGCAGCCTACCGGGACAGGGACAATTCTTC.

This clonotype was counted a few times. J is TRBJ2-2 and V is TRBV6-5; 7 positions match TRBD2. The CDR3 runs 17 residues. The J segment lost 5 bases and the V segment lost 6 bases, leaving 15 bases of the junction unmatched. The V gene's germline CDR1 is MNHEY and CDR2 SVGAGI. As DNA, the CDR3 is TGTGCCAGCAGCCACTCAACCGGGGGAGGGCCTACCGGGGAGCTGTTTTTT. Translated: CASSHSTGGGPTGELFF.

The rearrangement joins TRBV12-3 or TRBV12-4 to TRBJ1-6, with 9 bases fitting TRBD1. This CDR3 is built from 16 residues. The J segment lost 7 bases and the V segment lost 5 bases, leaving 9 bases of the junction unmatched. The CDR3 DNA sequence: TGTGCCAGCAGTATCCGAGTCGGGACAGGGAATTCACCCCTCCACTTT. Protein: CASSIRVGTGNSPLHF.

The CDR3 DNA is TGTGCCAGCAGTGATCCGAGGCTAGCGGGAGTTCACCACGAGCAGTACTTC. It codes for CASSDPRLAGVHHEQYF. The rearrangement uses TRBV2 and TRBJ2-7, with 10 bases aligning to TRBD2. Trimming removed 3 bases from V and 5 bases from J; junction bases left unmatched: 13. The CDR3 loop spans 17 amino acids. Per germline, CDR1 SNHLY and CDR2 FYNNEI.